This TCR beta chain was recorded in a study of T cells in Graves' hyperthyroidism and ophthalmopathy. Germline V lookup: CDR1 SGDLS, CDR2 YYNGEE. The CDR3 runs 14 residues. Amplification yielded TCR beta CDR3 regions, with RNA transcripts as the source. During a first-round RT-PCR of the TCR CDR3, the HTBI primer set was used. Using its own MiXCR run on the multiplex PCR reads, TCRdb lists one record per CDR3 protein. The sample holds around 700,000 distinct CDR3 sequences, 35% seen once. Turning to this clonotype: Being one base from a much bigger clone, this may be a read error.

Newly diagnosed patients aged 18 to 65 had hyperthyroidism of under 2 months' duration. Clinical symptoms, serum thyroxine and TRAb, thyroid ultrasound and orbital computed tomography were used for the diagnoses. The source material was blood. V and J are TRBV9 and TRBJ1-5; the D gene is possibly TRBD1 (6 bases). This receptor was taken from a woman aged 40 to 55 with Graves' hyperthyroidism. The CDR3 bases are TGTACCAGCAGCGTAGGACTGGGGGCTCAGCCCCAGCATTTT. Its translation: CTSSVGLGAQPQHF.